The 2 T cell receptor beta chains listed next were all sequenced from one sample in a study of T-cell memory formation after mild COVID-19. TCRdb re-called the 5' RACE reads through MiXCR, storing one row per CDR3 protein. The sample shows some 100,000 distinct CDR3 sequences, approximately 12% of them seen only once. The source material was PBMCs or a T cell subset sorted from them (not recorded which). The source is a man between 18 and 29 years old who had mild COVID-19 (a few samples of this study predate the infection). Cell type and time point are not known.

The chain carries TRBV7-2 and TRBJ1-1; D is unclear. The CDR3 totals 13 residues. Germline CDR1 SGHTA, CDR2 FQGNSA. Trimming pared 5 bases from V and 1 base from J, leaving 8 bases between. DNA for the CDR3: TGTGCCAGCAGCCCCTTCAGGAACACTGAAGCTTTCTTT. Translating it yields CASSPFRNTEAFF. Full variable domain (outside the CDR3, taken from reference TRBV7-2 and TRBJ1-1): GAGVSQSPSNKVTEKGKDVELRCDPISGHTALYWYRQSLGQGLEFLIYFQGNSAPDKSGLPSDRFSAERTGGSVSTLTIQRTQQEDSAVYLCASSPFRNTEAFFGQGTRLTVV.

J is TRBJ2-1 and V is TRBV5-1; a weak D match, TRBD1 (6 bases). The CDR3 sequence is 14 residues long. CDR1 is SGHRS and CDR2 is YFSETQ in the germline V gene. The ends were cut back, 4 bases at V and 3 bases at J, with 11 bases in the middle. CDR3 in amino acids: CASSPQQGYNEQFF. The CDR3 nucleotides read TGCGCCAGCAGCCCCCAACAGGGCTACAATGAGCAGTTCTTC.